Listed below are T cell receptor beta chains from one sample, sequenced in a study of blood T cells in healthy people across ages. MiXCR was run by TCRdb on the 5' RACE reads, yielding one entry per CDR3 protein. This table holds about 780,000 distinct CDR3 sequences, about 47% found once. Sequenced material: blood. These receptors came from a man aged 80 or over in good health. CDR3s include the opening cysteine and the closing phenylalanine or tryptophan. The order of the fields is clone size, J gene, V gene, D gene, CDR3 DNA, CDR3 protein. A D gene is named only where the DNA matches it firmly. Rows may omit the clone size; those that give it use once, few, many or a size class.

size: NA; J: TRBJ2-5; V: TRBV15; D: NA; DNA: TGTGCCACCAGCATCCGGGCCACCCTTGGGGGAGAGACCCAGTACTTC; CDR3: CATSIRATLGGETQYF
size: few; J: TRBJ2-3; V: TRBV9; D: TRBD2; DNA: TGTGCCAGCAGCGGCAGCGGGAGTAGCACAGATACGCAGTATTTT; CDR3: CASSGSGSSTDTQYF
size: NA; J: TRBJ2-6; V: TRBV6-2/TRBV6-3; D: NA; DNA: TGTGCCAGCAGCTGGCTTCCATTCTCTGGGGCCAACGTCCTGACTTTC; CDR3: CASSWLPFSGANVLTF
size: few; J: TRBJ2-7; V: TRBV30; D: TRBD2; DNA: TGTGCCTGGAGTACGGTTTGGGCGGGAGGGGTCTACGAGCAGTACTTC; CDR3: CAWSTVWAGGVYEQYF
size: few; J: TRBJ2-4; V: TRBV20-1; D: TRBD1; DNA: TGCAGTGCTAGAGTCGGACAGGAACTAAACATTCAGTACTTC; CDR3: CSARVGQELNIQYF
size: NA; J: TRBJ2-7; V: TRBV12-3/TRBV12-4; D: TRBD2; DNA: TGTGCCAGCACCCTAAAGGGTAGCGGGAGGTACGAGCAGTACTTC; CDR3: CASTLKGSGRYEQYF
size: NA; J: TRBJ2-6; V: TRBV7-9; D: NA; DNA: TGTGCCAGCAGCTTTCTGGCAGGAACCTCTGGGGCCAACGTCCTGACTTTC; CDR3: CASSFLAGTSGANVLTF
size: NA; J: TRBJ2-3; V: TRBV24-1; D: TRBD2; DNA: TGTGCCACCAATGACCCACTAGCGGGAGGAACAGATACGCAGTATTTT; CDR3: CATNDPLAGGTDTQYF
size: NA; J: TRBJ2-7; V: TRBV20-1; D: NA; DNA: TGCAGTGCTCGAGACAACAGGGTTCCTTCCTACGAGCAGTACTTC; CDR3: CSARDNRVPSYEQYF
size: NA; J: TRBJ2-4; V: TRBV20-1; D: NA; DNA: TGCAGTGCTGCAGGGGGGGACGGAGTCCAAAACATTCAGTACTTC; CDR3: CSAAGGDGVQNIQYF
size: NA; J: TRBJ2-7; V: TRBV9; D: TRBD1; DNA: TGTGCCAGCAGCGTAGAGGACAGGAGCTCCTACGAGCAGTACTTC; CDR3: CASSVEDRSSYEQYF
size: NA; J: TRBJ2-1; V: TRBV18; D: NA; DNA: TGTGCCAGCTCACCACCGCGGACATTGGGGGTTAATGAGCAGTTCTTC; CDR3: CASSPPRTLGVNEQFF
size: NA; J: TRBJ2-1; V: TRBV24-1; D: TRBD2; DNA: TGTGCCACCAGTGAAGTTGGACTAGCAAATGAGCAGTTCTTC; CDR3: CATSEVGLANEQFF
size: few; J: TRBJ2-7; V: TRBV10-3; D: TRBD2; DNA: TGTGCCATCAGTGAACTGACTAGCGGGAGGAGCGAGCAGTACTTC; CDR3: CAISELTSGRSEQYF
size: many; J: TRBJ2-7; V: TRBV4-3; D: TRBD2; DNA: TGCGCCAGCAGCTTATTAGCGGGAGACTCGAACGAGCAGTACTTC; CDR3: CASSLLAGDSNEQYF
size: many; J: TRBJ1-1; V: TRBV25-1; D: NA; DNA: TGTGCCAGCAGTGATGAGCGAGTCGAAGCTTTCTTT; CDR3: CASSDERVEAFF
size: few; J: TRBJ2-5; V: TRBV5-4; D: TRBD2; DNA: TGTGCCAGCAGCTCGATGACTAGCGGGAGGGCCATAGAGACCCAGTACTTC; CDR3: CASSSMTSGRAIETQYF
size: NA; J: TRBJ2-5; V: TRBV12-3/TRBV12-4; D: NA; DNA: TGTGCCAGCAGTCCCTCAGCGCAGGGCGGAAAGACCCAGTACTTC; CDR3: CASSPSAQGGKTQYF
size: NA; J: TRBJ2-7; V: TRBV29-1; D: NA; DNA: TGCAGCGTCATAAATGAGGGCGAGCAGTACTTC; CDR3: CSVINEGEQYF
size: NA; J: TRBJ2-3; V: TRBV29-1; D: NA; DNA: TGCAGCGTTCAAGGGGGGACTAGCACAGATACGCAGTATTTT; CDR3: CSVQGGTSTDTQYF
size: many; J: TRBJ2-3; V: TRBV20-1; D: TRBD2; DNA: TGCAGTGCTAGACGGCGGGAGGGCAGGACAGATACGCAGTATTTT; CDR3: CSARRREGRTDTQYF
size: NA; J: TRBJ2-1; V: TRBV7-9; D: TRBD1; DNA: TGTGCCAGCAGCCGGGACAGGCCCCAGTTCTTC; CDR3: CASSRDRPQFF
size: few; J: TRBJ2-2; V: TRBV20-1; D: NA; DNA: TGCAGTGCTAGAGATTACGAGGGGCGTCGGACCGGGGAGCTGTTTTTT; CDR3: CSARDYEGRRTGELFF
size: NA; J: TRBJ2-7; V: TRBV28; D: NA; DNA: TGTGCCAGCAGCCCAGCGGGACAGCGCGCGGGAACGGACGAGCAGTACTTC; CDR3: CASSPAGQRAGTDEQYF
size: many; J: TRBJ2-7; V: TRBV12-3/TRBV12-4; D: TRBD1; DNA: TGTGCCAGCAGTCCCGAAGGACAGGGTTCCTACGAGCAGTACTTC; CDR3: CASSPEGQGSYEQYF
size: many; J: TRBJ2-1; V: TRBV20-1; D: TRBD2; DNA: TGCAGTGCTCTCCCGGATCTAGCGGGAGGCTACTACAATGAGCAGTTCTTC; CDR3: CSALPDLAGGYYNEQFF
size: NA; J: TRBJ2-5; V: TRBV5-6; D: TRBD1; DNA: TGTGCCAGCAGCTTGGCGAGCTACAGGGGGAGGGAGACCCAGTACTTC; CDR3: CASSLASYRGRETQYF
size: NA; J: TRBJ2-5; V: TRBV14; D: NA; DNA: TGTGCCAGCAGCCAAGTTAGGCTAGCGCTTGGTCAGGAGCAGTACTTC; CDR3: CASSQVRLALGQEQYF
size: NA; J: TRBJ2-3; V: TRBV20-1; D: TRBD1; DNA: TGCAGTGCTAGGTCCCACTCCGGGACAGGGACCATTTTCGCAGATACGCAGTATTTT; CDR3: CSARSHSGTGTIFADTQYF
size: once; J: TRBJ2-1; V: TRBV24-1; D: TRBD2; DNA: TGTGCCACCAGTAGGTCGTCTAGCGGGAGGGGAGAGCAGTTCTTC; CDR3: CATSRSSSGRGEQFF
size: NA; J: TRBJ1-1; V: TRBV29-1; D: NA; DNA: TGCAGCGCTGCCAGGAGTAACACTGAAGCTTTCTTT; CDR3: CSAARSNTEAFF
size: NA; J: TRBJ1-6; V: TRBV29-1; D: NA; DNA: TGCAGCGCTAGGGTCTCCGGGTCTCAAAACTCACCCCTCCACTTT; CDR3: CSARVSGSQNSPLHF
size: once; J: TRBJ1-5; V: TRBV18; D: NA; DNA: TGTGCCAGCTCACCAGGGCAGCCGGCAGGTCAGCCCCAGCATTTT; CDR3: CASSPGQPAGQPQHF
size: NA; J: TRBJ1-1; V: TRBV12-3/TRBV12-4; D: TRBD1; DNA: TGTGCCAGCACCCGGGACAGTGAGAACACTGAAGCTTTCTTT; CDR3: CASTRDSENTEAFF
size: NA; J: TRBJ2-5; V: TRBV28; D: TRBD1; DNA: TGTGCCAGCAGTTCCGGAAGGAACAGGGGGCTATTAGGCGGGGAGACCCAGTACTTC; CDR3: CASSSGRNRGLLGGETQYF
size: many; J: TRBJ2-1; V: TRBV12-3/TRBV12-4; D: NA; DNA: TGTGCCAGCAGTCCCACCGGGGGTTACAATGAGCAGTTCTTC; CDR3: CASSPTGGYNEQFF
size: few; J: TRBJ2-1; V: TRBV20-1; D: TRBD1; DNA: TGCAGTGCTGAGACAGGGAGAGATCTCAATGAGCAGTTCTTC; CDR3: CSAETGRDLNEQFF
size: few; J: TRBJ2-4; V: TRBV5-1; D: NA; DNA: TGCGCCAGCTCGCCGGGGATCGCCAAAAACATTCAGTACTTC; CDR3: CASSPGIAKNIQYF
size: few; J: TRBJ1-4; V: TRBV15; D: NA; DNA: TGTGCCACCAGCAGAGGAGGAACTAATGAAAAACTGTTTTTT; CDR3: CATSRGGTNEKLFF
size: few; J: TRBJ2-3; V: TRBV20-1; D: NA; DNA: TGCAGTGCTCAACAGGGATCCTTTAGCACAGATACGCAGTATTTT; CDR3: CSAQQGSFSTDTQYF
size: NA; J: TRBJ2-1; V: TRBV20-1; D: TRBD2; DNA: TGCAGTGCTGAAGGACTAGCGGGAGTCAATGAGCAGTTCTTC; CDR3: CSAEGLAGVNEQFF
size: NA; J: TRBJ2-3; V: TRBV11-2; D: NA; DNA: TGTGCCAGCAGCTTACTAGAAGGCAGCGCCTCATTCACAGATACGCAGTATTTT; CDR3: CASSLLEGSASFTDTQYF
size: once; J: TRBJ1-3; V: TRBV12-3/TRBV12-4; D: NA; DNA: TGTGCCAGCCTTACGAGCTCTGGAAACACCATATATTTT; CDR3: CASLTSSGNTIYF
size: few; J: TRBJ2-4; V: TRBV25-1; D: TRBD2; DNA: TGTGCCAGCAGTGAGGAGCTAGCGGGGGCCAACATTCAGTACTTC; CDR3: CASSEELAGANIQYF
size: NA; J: TRBJ2-3; V: TRBV20-1; D: TRBD2; DNA: TGCAGTGCTAGAGTGCCCGGTACTAGCGGGGTAGCTAGCACAGATACGCAGTATTTT; CDR3: CSARVPGTSGVASTDTQYF
size: NA; J: TRBJ2-1; V: TRBV20-1; D: NA; DNA: TGCAGTGCAAAAACTGGACGGACAAACAATGAGCAGTTCTTC; CDR3: CSAKTGRTNNEQFF
size: NA; J: TRBJ2-5; V: TRBV2; D: TRBD2; DNA: TGTGCCAGCAGACTCGGGACTAGCGGGAAGAATGAGCAGTACTTC; CDR3: CASRLGTSGKNEQYF
size: NA; J: TRBJ2-7; V: TRBV7-2; D: NA; DNA: TGTGCCAGCAGCTTGCGGGTTATCTACGAGCAGTACTTC; CDR3: CASSLRVIYEQYF
size: NA; J: TRBJ2-4; V: TRBV15; D: TRBD1; DNA: TGTGCCGCCAGCAGAGAGGAGATTGTCGGGACAGGGGGCTTCGGTCTAGCCAAAAACATTCAGTACTTC; CDR3: CAASREEIVGTGGFGLAKNIQYF
size: few; J: TRBJ2-4; V: TRBV2; D: NA; DNA: TGTGCCAGCAGTGAAGCAGAGACATTTCTAGCCAAAAACATTCAGTACTTC; CDR3: CASSEAETFLAKNIQYF